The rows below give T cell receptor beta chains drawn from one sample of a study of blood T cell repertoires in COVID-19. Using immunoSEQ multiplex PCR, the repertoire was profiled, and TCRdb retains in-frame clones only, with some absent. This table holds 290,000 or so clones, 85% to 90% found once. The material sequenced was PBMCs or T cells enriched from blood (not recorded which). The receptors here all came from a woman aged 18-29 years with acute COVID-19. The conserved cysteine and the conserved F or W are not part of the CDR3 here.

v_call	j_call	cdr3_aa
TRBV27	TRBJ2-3	ASSLKRDSYTDTQY
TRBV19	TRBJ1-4	ASNPQGPNEKLF
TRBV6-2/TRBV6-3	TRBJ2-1	ASSYDLANEQF
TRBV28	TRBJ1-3	ASSSQANRGTGSSWNTIY
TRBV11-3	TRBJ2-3	ASSPGLVYTDTQY
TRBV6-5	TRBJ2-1	ASSPPTGTYNEQF
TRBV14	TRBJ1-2	ASSRDRGQLNYGYT
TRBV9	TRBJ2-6	ASRGGLVSGANVLT
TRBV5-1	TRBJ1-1	ASSLSDRDHTEAF
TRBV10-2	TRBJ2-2	ASITGVGTGELF
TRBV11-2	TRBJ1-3	ASSLGAISGNTIY
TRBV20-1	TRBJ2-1	SASPASSYNEQF
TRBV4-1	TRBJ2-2	ASSQGQNTGELF
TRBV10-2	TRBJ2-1	ASWAPYNEQF
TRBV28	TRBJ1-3	ASSFPGPGNTIY
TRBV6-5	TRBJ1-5	ASGPVRGNQPQH
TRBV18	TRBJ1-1	ASSVAGGGLNTEAF
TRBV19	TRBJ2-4	ASSILARGIQY
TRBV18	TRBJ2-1	ASSPPYSGRSEQF
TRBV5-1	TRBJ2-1	ASSTASGIPYNEQF
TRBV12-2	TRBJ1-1	ASRFNRGKMVNTEAF
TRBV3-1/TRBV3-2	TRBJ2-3	ASSQVIREGSTDTQY
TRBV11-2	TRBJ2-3	ASSLRGQGSTDTQY
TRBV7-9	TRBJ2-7	ASSLGESSVSYEQY